The clone carrying this T cell receptor beta chain was counted many times. As yet, its antigen is unknown. CDR3 length: 14 residues. With 3 bases clipped from V and 6 bases from J, the junction kept 4 bases outside the gene matches. Germline V gene sequence: CDR1 SGHTA, CDR2 FQGNSA. This entry is derived from a study of early T cells in non-severe SARS-CoV-2 infection. Study context: Sequenced bulk RNA came from whole blood that was unsorted, and chains were unpaired. The study, taken as a whole, reports: Comparison of clonotypes with VDJdb favored anti-spike CD8 responses while missing private and CD4 specificities.

Tagging with unique molecular identifiers was applied to individual cDNA molecules. TCRdb reprocessed the 5' RACE reads via MiXCR and lists one record per CDR3 protein. The data hold 25,000 to 30,000 distinct CDR3 sequences, with 6% observed a single time. The receptor comes from an adult who was a healthcare worker with PCR-confirmed SARS-CoV-2 infection or an uninfected control (not recorded which). The sequencing here drew on whole blood, taken at baseline. The gene calls are TRBV7-2 and TRBJ2-3; TRBD1 matches 9 bases. The CDR3: CASSLGQGPDTQYF. CDR3 DNA: TGTGCCAGCAGCTTGGGACAGGGCCCCGATACGCAGTATTTT.